This TCR beta chain was captured by sequencing in a study of blood T cells in healthy people across ages. Ranging in age from about 6 to 100, the donors were healthy Caucasian individuals from Russia. Each sample used at least 6.5 million PBMCs. Together with a sample-barcoded 5' primer, a J-beta primer mix was included in a second PCR lasting roughly 6 to 12 cycles. MiXCR, run by TCRdb on the 5' RACE reads, gives a single entry per CDR3 protein. In the table there are roughly 500,000 distinct CDR3 sequences, roughly 29% of which are singletons. Study-level findings and limits: Because sorting was not performed, PBMCs prevented conclusive naive versus antigen-experienced comparison.

The V gene's germline CDR1 is SGHTA and CDR2 FQGNSA. V lost 6 bases to trimming and J lost 4 bases, with 12 bases between them. The CDR3 has 13 residues. On this clonotype: Antigen: not known.

This clonotype was obtained from a woman between 70 and 85 years old in good health. The genes are TRBV7-2 and TRBJ1-2, with D tentatively TRBD1 (5 bases). Sequencing input: blood. Written as DNA, the CDR3 is TGTGCCAGCAGTTCGACAGCCTCCTATGGCTACACCTTC. Translation gives CASSSTASYGYTF.